This TCR beta chain comes out of a study of blood T cell repertoires in COVID-19. Turning to the study itself: Acute and convalescent COVID-19 samples came from the United States, Italy and Spain.

Authors' methods: Reference gene primer amplification in the assay estimated nucleated cell counts. Assay: immunoSEQ multiplex PCR; the TCRdb copy retains only in-frame clones and omits some. V, J and clone size were drawn from that table, and D and trimming were deduced from the DNA. The sample carries approximately 230,000 clones, over 75% recorded once. The CDR3 runs to 16 residues. Germline V lookup: CDR1 LNHDA, CDR2 SQIVND (reference sequence). The V end was cut by 3 bases, the J end by 6 bases, with 15 bases between. The V gene is TRBV19, the J gene TRBJ1-6, with D hard to call. The sequence was obtained from a woman in her thirties or forties who had recovered from COVID-19. The sample comprised peripheral blood. In DNA, the CDR3 is TGTGCCAGTAGTATCTGGGCAGAACCAGCTAATTCACCCCTCCACTTT. It specifies CASSIWAEPANSPLHF.